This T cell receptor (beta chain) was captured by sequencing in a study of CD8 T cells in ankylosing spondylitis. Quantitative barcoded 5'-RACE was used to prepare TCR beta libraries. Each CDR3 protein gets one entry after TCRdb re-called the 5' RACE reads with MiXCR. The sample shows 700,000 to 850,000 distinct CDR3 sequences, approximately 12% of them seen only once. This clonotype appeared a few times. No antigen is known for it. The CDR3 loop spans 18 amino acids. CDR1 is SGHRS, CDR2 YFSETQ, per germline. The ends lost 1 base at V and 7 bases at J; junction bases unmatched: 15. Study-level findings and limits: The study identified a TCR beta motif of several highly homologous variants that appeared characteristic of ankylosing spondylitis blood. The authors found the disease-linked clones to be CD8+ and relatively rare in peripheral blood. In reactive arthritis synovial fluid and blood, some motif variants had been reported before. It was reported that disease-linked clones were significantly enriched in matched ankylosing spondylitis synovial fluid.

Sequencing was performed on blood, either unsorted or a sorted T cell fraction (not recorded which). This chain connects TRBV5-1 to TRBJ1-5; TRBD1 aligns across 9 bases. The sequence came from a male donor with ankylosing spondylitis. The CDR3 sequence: CASSLNPGQGRLGQPQHF. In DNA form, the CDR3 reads TGCGCCAGCAGCTTGAATCCGGGACAGGGAAGATTGGGACAGCCCCAGCATTTT. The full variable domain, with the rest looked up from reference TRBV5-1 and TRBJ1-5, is KAGVTQTPRYLIKTRGQQVTLSCSPISGHRSVSWYQQTPGQGLQFLFEYFSETQRNKGNFPGRFSGRQFSNSRSEMNVSTLELGDSALYLCASSLNPGQGRLGQPQHFGDGTRLSIL.